Each of the 22 T cell receptor beta chains below was sequenced from the same sample in a study of molecular identifiers for immune sequencing clone quantification. TCRdb passed the PCR reads through MiXCR, listing each CDR3 protein once. Among about 320,000 distinct CDR3 sequences, over 20% were seen once, and the ten largest hold roughly 0.86%. Sequencing used naive CD8+ T cells from blood, with Jurkat cell RNA spiked in. The subset: FACS-sorted CD8+CD4-CCR7+CD45RA+ naive T cells. All receptors come from a human donor in good health. Some libraries in this study had Jurkat cell RNA spiked in.

This clonotype was counted ten times or more. The chain couples TRBV7-6 to TRBJ2-2; 7 positions agree with TRBD1. The trim removed 4 bases at V and 11 bases at J, leaving 7 bases unmatched. CDR1 is SGHVS and CDR2 is FNYEAQ in the germline V gene. The CDR3 spans 13 residues. The CDR3 here is CASSSPDRAELFF. CDR3 in DNA: TGTGCCAGCAGCTCCCCCGACAGGGCTGAGCTGTTTTTT. The whole variable domain, remainder taken from reference TRBV7-6 and TRBJ2-2, is GAGVSQSPRYKVTKRGQDVALRCDPISGHVSLYWYRQALGQGPEFLTYFNYEAQQDKSGLPNDRFSAERPEGSISTLTIQRTEQRDSAMYRCASSSPDRAELFFGEGSRLTVL.

On this clonotype itself: A read error may explain this, as a much larger clone is one base away. The rearrangement links TRBV7-9 to TRBJ2-3; no clear D gene. Germline V CDR1 and CDR2: SEHNR, FQNEAQ (reference sequence). Trimming took off 2 bases at V and 0 bases at J, with 9 bases between the two ends. The CDR3 has 15 residues. The CDR3 DNA follows: TGTGCCAGCAGCTTATGGAGTAGGAGCACAGATACGCAGTATTTT. Protein sequence: CASSLWSRSTDTQYF. The full variable domain, its missing parts supplied by reference TRBV7-9 and TRBJ2-3, is DTGVSQNPRHKITKRGQNVTFRCDPISEHNRLYWYRQTLGQGPEFLTYFQNEAQLEKSRLLSDRFSAERPKGSFSTLEIQRTEQGDSAMYLCASSLWSRSTDTQYFGPGTRLTVL.

A word on this clonotype: The junction differs from germline at one of its ends, possibly a read error. The genes are TRBV12-5 and TRBJ1-5; D remains unclear. From germline, CDR1 is LGHNT and CDR2 FRNRAP. The CDR3 length is 16 residues. CDR3 loop: CAGGLVKADGYSPQHF. DNA for the CDR3: TGTGCTGGTGGTTTGGTAAAGGCGGATGGGTATTCGCCCCAGCATTTT.

This clonotype occurred once. A much larger clone is a single base away; this may be a read error. The chain has TRBV6-2 or TRBV6-3 and TRBJ1-1; D not certain. CDR1 and CDR2 (germline): MNHEY, SVGEGT. The CDR3 has 12 residues. Trimming took 2 bases from V and 5 from J, leaving 6 bases between them. The CDR3 spells CASSYVQTEAFF. The CDR3 DNA reads TGTGCCAGCAGTTACGTCCAGACTGAAGCTTTCTTT.

This clonotype has at least ten counts. The chain links TRBV5-1 to TRBJ2-3; D is perhaps TRBD1 (6 bases). Germline CDR1 and CDR2: SGHRS and YFSETQ. The CDR3 is made up of 18 amino acids. V shed 0 bases and J shed 2 bases, with 19 bases lying between them. CDR3: CASSLAVTGYSHTDTQYF. Here the CDR3 DNA reads TGCGCCAGCAGCTTGGCAGTGACAGGATACTCACACACAGATACGCAGTATTTT.

The rearrangement joins TRBV7-8 to TRBJ2-3; D is unclear. The CDR3 covers 14 residues. V lost 4 bases, J lost 7 bases, and 15 bases lay in between. The germline CDR1 and CDR2 sequences are SGHVS and FQNEAQ. The CDR3 spells CASSSASQVYTQYF. CDR3 bases: TGTGCCAGCAGCTCGGCATCCCAGGTTTATACGCAGTATTTT.

This clonotype was observed at least ten times. J is TRBJ2-1 and V is TRBV11-3; a weak D match, TRBD1 (5 bases). The germline CDR1 and CDR2 sequences are SGHNT and YENEEA. V lost 5 bases and J 0 bases, leaving 14 bases between the germline ends. CDR3 length: 16 amino acids. CDR3: CASSLPTASSYNEQFF. As DNA, the CDR3 is TGTGCCAGCAGCCTCCCGACAGCAAGCTCCTACAATGAGCAGTTCTTC.

This clonotype was seen ten or more times. This chain links TRBV5-4 with TRBJ2-1, with TRBD2 identical over 10 bases. The CDR3 is made up of 13 amino acids. Germline assignment: CDR1 SGHNT and CDR2 YYREEE (reference sequence). The CDR3 region has the DNA TGTGCAGGGCGGCTAGCGGGAGCTGTTGAGCAGTTCTTC. Amino acid sequence: CAGRLAGAVEQFF.

The V gene is TRBV3-1, the J gene TRBJ2-7; D might be TRBD2 (5 bases). Per the germline V gene, CDR1 is LGHDT and CDR2 is YNNKEL (reference sequence). Trimming removed 0 bases from V and 0 bases from J, with 21 bases in between. This CDR3 has 19 amino acids. CDR3 nucleotide sequence: TGTGCCAGCAGCCAAGAAACACCCCAACCAGCGGCCAACTCCTACGAGCAGTACTTC. Its translation is CASSQETPQPAANSYEQYF.

There are many counts of this clonotype. The chain is built from TRBV15 and TRBJ1-5; no firm D call. Trimming took 5 bases from V and 5 from J, leaving 10 bases between them. CDR1 LNHNV and CDR2 YYDKDF come from the germline V gene (reference sequence). The CDR3 is made up of 13 amino acids. The CDR3, as DNA: TGTGCCACCAGCCTCACTAGGGATCAGCCCCAGCATTTT. This gives the protein CATSLTRDQPQHF.

Concerning this clonotype itself: A much larger clone lies one base from this, so it may be a read error. The rearrangement links TRBV6-5 to TRBJ2-7; TRBD2 might be the D (6 bases). The CDR3 loop spans 16 amino acids. The V gene's germline CDR1 is MNHEY and CDR2 SVGAGI. CDR3 loop: CASGYSSSESSYEQYF. As DNA, the CDR3 is TGTGCCAGCGGTTACTCATCTAGCGAGAGCTCCTACGAGCAGTACTTC.

At least ten counts were recorded for this clonotype. The chain couples TRBV29-1 to TRBJ1-1; D unresolved. Germline lookup yields CDR1 SQVTM and CDR2 ANQGSEA. Trimming left V 2 bases short and J 0 bases short, with 4 bases between. This CDR3 contains 12 residues. CDR3 DNA sequence: TGCAGCGTTGAAACCATGAACACTGAAGCTTTCTTT. Its translation is CSVETMNTEAFF.

This clonotype occurred a few times. The chain joins TRBV20-1 to TRBJ2-3, with 9 bases lining up with TRBD2. The V gene end was trimmed by 0 bases and the J gene end by 3 bases; junction bases not matched to a gene: 4. There are 15 residues in the CDR3. CDR1 and CDR2 from the germline V gene are DFQATT and SNEGSKA (reference sequence). The CDR3 protein is CSARDTSGRTDTQYF. The CDR3 DNA follows: TGCAGTGCTAGAGATACAAGCGGGAGGACAGATACGCAGTATTTT.

This clonotype has only a few counts. This chain connects TRBV9 to TRBJ2-4, with TRBD1 matching 10 bases. The V and J ends lost 4 bases and 6 bases, in that order; junction bases with no gene match: 19. This CDR3 is 19 amino acids long. Germline CDR1 is SGDLS and CDR2 is YYNGEE. CDR3 loop: CASSPVAPGQGFEGNIQYF. CDR3 DNA sequence: TGTGCCAGCAGCCCCGTGGCGCCGGGACAGGGGTTCGAGGGAAACATTCAGTACTTC.

A word on this clonotype: Given a much more abundant clone one base away, this may be a read error. The V call is TRBV14, the J call TRBJ2-2; D is perhaps TRBD1 (5 bases). Germline CDR1 and CDR2: SGHDN and FVKESK. Trimming removed 4 bases from V and 5 bases from J, with 8 bases in between. The CDR3 runs to 13 residues. The DNA for the CDR3 is TGTGCCAGCAGCCGCCAGGGAACCGGGGAGCTGTTTTTT. It codes for CASSRQGTGELFF.

Concerning this clonotype itself: At one of its ends the junction is not consistent with the germline gene, which may arise from a read error. The V call is TRBV20-1, the J call TRBJ1-3; a weak D match, TRBD1 (6 bases). The CDR3 covers 14 residues. The germline V gene has CDR1 DFQATT and CDR2 SNEGSKA (reference sequence). CDR3 DNA sequence: TGCAGTGCAGCCGACAGGAGCTCTGGAGACACCATATATTTT. This sequence encodes CSAADRSSGDTIYF.

This clonotype was counted once. A much larger clone differs from this one at a single base, so this may be a read error. The V and J genes are TRBV6-5 and TRBJ1-2; D gene unclear. This CDR3 has 14 amino acids. V lost 4 bases and J 6 bases, leaving 15 bases between the germline ends. The germline gives CDR1 MNHEY, CDR2 SVGAGI. CDR3 amino acids: CASSFPGGRDGYTF. CDR3 in DNA: TGTGCCAGCAGTTTCCCTGGAGGGAGGGATGGCTACACCTTC.

The rearrangement links TRBV3-1 to TRBJ1-1; D may be TRBD1 (6 bases). This CDR3 spans 13 amino acids. The germline CDR1 and CDR2 sequences are LGHDT and YNNKEL (reference sequence). Trimming took 1 base from V and 7 from J, leaving 10 bases between them. The CDR3 loop reads CASSQAGEVEAFF. In nucleotides, the CDR3 is TGTGCCAGCAGCCAAGCAGGGGAGGTTGAAGCTTTCTTT.

This clonotype came up many times. This sequence joins TRBV2 and TRBJ2-3; 9 bases map to TRBD2. The CDR3 runs to 15 residues. Germline values: CDR1 SNHLY, CDR2 FYNNEI. Trimming removed 2 bases from V and 3 bases from J; junction bases left unmatched: 3. CDR3 loop: CASSELAGGTDTQYF. Written as DNA, the CDR3 is TGTGCCAGCAGTGAATTGGCGGGAGGGACAGATACGCAGTATTTT. Complete variable domain (other parts from reference TRBV2 and TRBJ2-3): EPEVTQTPSHQVTQMGQEVILRCVPISNHLYFYWYRQILGQKVEFLVSFYNNEISEKSEIFDDQFSVERPDGSNFTLKIRSTKLEDSAMYFCASSELAGGTDTQYFGPGTRLTVL.

This clonotype was found a few times. The chain has TRBV4-1 and TRBJ1-1; TRBD1 agrees at 7 bases. The CDR3 has 12 amino acids. The germline V gene has CDR1 MGHRA and CDR2 YSYEKL. The J segment lost 10 bases and the V segment lost 2 bases, leaving 4 bases of the junction unmatched. CDR3 sequence reads: CASSQNRGLAFF. CDR3 in DNA: TGCGCCAGCAGCCAAAACAGGGGATTAGCTTTCTTT.

This clonotype occurred many times. V gene TRBV11-3 combines with J gene TRBJ2-7; D is unresolved. Germline loops: CDR1 SGHNT, CDR2 YENEEA. V was cut by 5 bases and J by 5 bases, with 10 bases left in between. This CDR3 is built from 12 residues. CDR3 nucleotide sequence: TGTGCCAGCAGCCCGGCCACTAACGAGCAGTACTTC. This codes for CASSPATNEQYF.

Details on this clonotype: A read error may explain this, as a much larger clone is one base away. The chain employs TRBV4-1 and TRBJ2-3; the D gene is possibly TRBD1 (6 bases). Germline CDR1 and CDR2: MGHRA and YSYEKL. V was shortened by 5 bases and J by 4 bases, with 19 bases between the two germline ends. CDR3 length: 16 amino acids. The CDR3: CASSSHRAMIADTQYF. DNA of the CDR3: TGCGCCAGCAGCTCCCACAGGGCCATGATAGCAGATACGCAGTATTTT.